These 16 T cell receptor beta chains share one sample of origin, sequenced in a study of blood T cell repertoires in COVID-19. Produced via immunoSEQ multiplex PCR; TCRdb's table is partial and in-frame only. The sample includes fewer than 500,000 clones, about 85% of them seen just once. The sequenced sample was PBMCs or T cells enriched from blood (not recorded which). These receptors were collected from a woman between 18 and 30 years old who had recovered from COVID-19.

CDR3 DNA: TGTGCCAGCAGCTCGATGACAGGGGGTAACTATGGCTACACCTTC. It codes for CASSSMTGGNYGYTF. The rearrangement links TRBV5-6 to TRBJ1-2; 9 bases match TRBD1. The CDR3 loop spans 15 amino acids. V trimming: 3 bases; J trimming: 1 base; junction bases outside the gene matches: 4. Germline values: CDR1 SGHDT, CDR2 YYEEEE.

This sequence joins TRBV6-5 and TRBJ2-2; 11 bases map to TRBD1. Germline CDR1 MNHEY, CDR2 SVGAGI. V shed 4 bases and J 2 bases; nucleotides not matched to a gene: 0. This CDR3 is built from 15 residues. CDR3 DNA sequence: TGTGCCAGCAGTTGGACAGGGGGCAACACCGGGGAGCTGTTTTTT. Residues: CASSWTGGNTGELFF.

CDR3 nucleotide sequence: TGTGCCAGCACCCCCGCCACGGGGGTCCAAGAGACCCAGTACTTC. This translates into CASTPATGVQETQYF. The chain couples TRBV6-2 or TRBV6-3 to TRBJ2-5; TRBD2 is a possible D gene (6 bases). The CDR3 is 15 amino acids. Germline assignment: CDR1 MNHEY and CDR2 SVGEGT. Trimming took off 7 bases at V and 1 base at J, with 16 bases between the two ends.

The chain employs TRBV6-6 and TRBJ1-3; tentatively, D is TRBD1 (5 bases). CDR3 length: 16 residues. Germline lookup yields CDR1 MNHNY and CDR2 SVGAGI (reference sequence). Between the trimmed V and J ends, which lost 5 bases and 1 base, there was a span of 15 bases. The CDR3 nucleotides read TGTGCCAGCAGTCGAGTTGTATCAGGGTCTGGAAACACCATATATTTT. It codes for CASSRVVSGSGNTIYF.

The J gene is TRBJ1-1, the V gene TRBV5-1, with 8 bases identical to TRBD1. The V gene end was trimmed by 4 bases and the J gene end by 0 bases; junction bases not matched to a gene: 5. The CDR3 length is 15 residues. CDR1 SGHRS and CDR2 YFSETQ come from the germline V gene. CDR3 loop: CASSGGTGMNTEAFF. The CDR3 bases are TGCGCCAGCAGCGGGGGGACAGGAATGAACACTGAAGCTTTCTTT.

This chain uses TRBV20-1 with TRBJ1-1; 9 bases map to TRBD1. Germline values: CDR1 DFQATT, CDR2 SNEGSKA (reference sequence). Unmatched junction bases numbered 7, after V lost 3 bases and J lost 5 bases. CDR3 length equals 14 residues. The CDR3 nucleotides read TGCAGTGCTAGTCAACAGGGGGCGGGAACTGAAGCTTTCTTT. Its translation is CSASQQGAGTEAFF.

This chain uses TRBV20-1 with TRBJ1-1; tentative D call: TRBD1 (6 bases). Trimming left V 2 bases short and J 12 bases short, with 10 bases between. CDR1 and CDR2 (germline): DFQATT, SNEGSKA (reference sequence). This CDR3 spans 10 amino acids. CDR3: CSARYRETFF. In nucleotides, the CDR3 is TGCAGTGCTAGATACAGGGAAACTTTCTTT.

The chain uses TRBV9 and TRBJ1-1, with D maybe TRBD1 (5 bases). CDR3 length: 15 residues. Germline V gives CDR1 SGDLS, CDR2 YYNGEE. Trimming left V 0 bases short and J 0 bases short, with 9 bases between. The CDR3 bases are TGTGCCAGCAGCGTAGAAGGACACCTGAACACTGAAGCTTTCTTT. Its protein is CASSVEGHLNTEAFF.

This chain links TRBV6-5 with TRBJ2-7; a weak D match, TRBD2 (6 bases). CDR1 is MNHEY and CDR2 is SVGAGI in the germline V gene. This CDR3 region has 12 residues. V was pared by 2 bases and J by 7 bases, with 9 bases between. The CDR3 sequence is CASSYLGGEQYF. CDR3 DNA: TGTGCCAGCAGTTACCTTGGGGGGGAGCAGTACTTC.

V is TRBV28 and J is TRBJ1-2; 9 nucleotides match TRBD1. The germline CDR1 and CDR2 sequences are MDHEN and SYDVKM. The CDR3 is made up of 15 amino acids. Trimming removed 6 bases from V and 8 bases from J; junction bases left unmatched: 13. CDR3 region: CASRSQGAAPEGYTF. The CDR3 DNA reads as TGTGCCAGCAGATCACAGGGGGCTGCCCCAGAAGGCTACACCTTC.

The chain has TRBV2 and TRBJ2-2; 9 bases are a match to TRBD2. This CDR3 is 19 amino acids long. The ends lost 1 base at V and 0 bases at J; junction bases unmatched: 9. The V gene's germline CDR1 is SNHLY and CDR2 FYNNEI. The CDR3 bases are TGTGCCAGCAGTGAAGGAGTCCAGCGGGGGGCCACGAACACCGGGGAGCTGTTTTTT. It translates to CASSEGVQRGATNTGELFF. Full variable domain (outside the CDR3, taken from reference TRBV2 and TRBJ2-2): EPEVTQTPSHQVTQMGQEVILRCVPISNHLYFYWYRQILGQKVEFLVSFYNNEISEKSEIFDDQFSVERPDGSNFTLKIRSTKLEDSAMYFCASSEGVQRGATNTGELFFGEGSRLTVL.

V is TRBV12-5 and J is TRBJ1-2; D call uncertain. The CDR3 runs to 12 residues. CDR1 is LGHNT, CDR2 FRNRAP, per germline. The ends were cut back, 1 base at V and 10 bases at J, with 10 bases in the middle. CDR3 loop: CASGLGQGLYTF. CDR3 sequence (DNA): TGTGCTAGTGGTTTGGGACAAGGACTCTACACCTTC.

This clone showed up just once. CDR3 nucleotides: TGTGCCAGCAGCTTCGTCGAGAGGGATACGCAGTATTTT. It is translated as CASSFVERDTQYF. V and J are TRBV7-9 and TRBJ2-3; D not resolved. V lost 3 bases, J lost 6 bases, and 10 bases lay in between. CDR3 length equals 13 residues. In germline, CDR1 is SEHNR, CDR2 FQNEAQ (reference sequence).

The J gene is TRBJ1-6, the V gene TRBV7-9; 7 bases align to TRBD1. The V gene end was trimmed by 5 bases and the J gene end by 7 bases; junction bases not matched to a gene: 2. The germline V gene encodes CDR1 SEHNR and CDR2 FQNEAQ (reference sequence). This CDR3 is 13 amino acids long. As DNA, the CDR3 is TGTGCCAGCAGCCGAGGGGGCAATTCACCCCTCCACTTT. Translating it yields CASSRGGNSPLHF.

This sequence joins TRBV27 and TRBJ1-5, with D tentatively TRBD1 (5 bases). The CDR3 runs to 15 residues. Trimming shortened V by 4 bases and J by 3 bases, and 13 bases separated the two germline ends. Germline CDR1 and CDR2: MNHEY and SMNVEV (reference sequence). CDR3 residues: CASSWGSGPNQPQHF. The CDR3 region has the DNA TGTGCCAGCAGTTGGGGCAGTGGTCCCAATCAGCCCCAGCATTTT.

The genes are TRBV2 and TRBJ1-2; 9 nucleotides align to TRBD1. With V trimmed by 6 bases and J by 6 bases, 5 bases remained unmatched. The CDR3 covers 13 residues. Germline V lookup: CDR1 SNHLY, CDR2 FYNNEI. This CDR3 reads CASRTTGGDGYTF. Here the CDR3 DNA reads TGTGCCAGCAGGACGACAGGGGGTGATGGCTACACCTTC.